Below, 27 T cell receptor beta chains from the same sample are listed, as sequenced in a study of blood T cell repertoires in COVID-19. The assay was immunoSEQ multiplex PCR, and TCRdb's table has in-frame clones only and misses some. The sample yields some 130,000 clones, 80% seen once. Sequencing was carried out using peripheral blood. These TCRs come from a man between 65 and 85 years old with acute or convalescent COVID-19.

The chain joins TRBV5-8 to TRBJ1-4; D unclear. This CDR3 comprises 14 residues. Germline values: CDR1 SGHTS, CDR2 YDEGEE. V was cut by 1 base and J by 4 bases, with 8 bases left in between. CDR3 bases: TGTGCCAGCAGCTTGCCCGGGGATAATGAAAAACTGTTTTTT. Encoded protein: CASSLPGDNEKLFF.

The chain uses TRBV7-9 and TRBJ1-1; TRBD1 matches at 7 bases. This CDR3 region has 17 residues. The V gene's germline CDR1 is SEHNR and CDR2 FQNEAQ (reference sequence). Unmatched junction bases numbered 15, after V lost 5 bases and J lost 3 bases. The CDR3 sequence is CASSIGITGDRDTEAFF. CDR3 in DNA: TGTGCCAGCAGCATAGGAATAACAGGGGACCGGGACACTGAAGCTTTCTTT.

This rearrangement joins TRBV4-1 to TRBJ2-2; perhaps TRBD1 as D (5 bases). The CDR3 has 13 residues. Deletions cut 2 bases from V and 6 bases from J, with 7 bases between. The germline V gene has CDR1 MGHRA and CDR2 YSYEKL. CDR3 nucleotides: TGCGCCAGCAGCCAATCAGGGCCCGGGGAGCTGTTTTTT. It specifies CASSQSGPGELFF.

The rearrangement joins TRBV3-1 (or the pseudogene TRBV3-2) to TRBJ1-4, with D tentatively TRBD1 (5 bases). V was clipped by 3 bases and J by 0 bases, with 8 bases between them. In germline, CDR1 is LGHDT, CDR2 YNNKEL (reference sequence). This CDR3 comprises 15 residues. In DNA form, the CDR3 reads TGTGCCAGCAGCCAGGGGCTCACAACTAATGAAAAACTGTTTTTT. It is translated as CASSQGLTTNEKLFF.

V and J are TRBV11-2 and TRBJ2-7; 9 nucleotides agree with TRBD1. The CDR3 sequence is 15 residues long. Germline CDR1 is SGHAT and CDR2 is FQNNGV. With V trimmed by 5 bases and J by 3 bases, 8 bases remained unmatched. CDR3 in DNA: TGTGCCAGCAGCCTAACCCCGGGACAGGGCTACGAGCAGTACTTC. This codes for CASSLTPGQGYEQYF.

V is TRBV7-2 and J is TRBJ2-1; TRBD1 matches 7 bases. The CDR3 extends over 15 amino acids. Trimming removed 4 bases from V and 2 bases from J; junction bases left unmatched: 5. The germline V gene has CDR1 SGHTA and CDR2 FQGNSA. CDR3 DNA: TGTGCCAGCAGCTCCAGGGGGAAGACCTACAATGAGCAGTTCTTC. Translating gives CASSSRGKTYNEQFF.

About this clone itself: A junction end diverges from the germline sequence, so it may reflect a read error. V gene TRBV7-7 combines with J gene TRBJ2-3, with D possibly being TRBD1 (6 bases). Germline V gene lookup returns CDR1 SSHAT and CDR2 FNYEAQ (reference sequence). This CDR3 has 14 amino acids. Here the CDR3 DNA reads TGTGCTAGCAGCTTAGGAACAGGGCTGGATACGCAGTATTTT. It yields the protein CASSLGTGLDTQYF.

CDR3 protein: CASSQGAGQPQHF. For the CDR3, the DNA is TGTGCCAGCAGCCAGGGGGCGGGTCAGCCCCAGCATTTT. The V gene is TRBV6-5, the J gene TRBJ1-5, with 8 bases identical to TRBD1. V dropped 6 bases and J dropped 6; count of bases not matched to a gene: 4. The length of the CDR3 is 13 residues. The germline gives CDR1 MNHEY, CDR2 SVGAGI.

The chain is built from TRBV4-1 and TRBJ1-2; unclear D gene. Germline CDR1 reads MGHRA; CDR2 reads YSYEKL. V was trimmed by 0 bases and J by 7 bases, leaving 12 bases between them. The CDR3 length is 14 residues. CDR3 sequence (DNA): TGCGCCAGCAGCCAAGATTCGTTTGGCGGTGGCTACACCTTC. Protein: CASSQDSFGGGYTF.

The chain combines TRBV19 with TRBJ1-2, with 7 positions matching TRBD1. The CDR3 covers 16 residues. The junction had 8 bases not matched to a gene; V was cut back by 4 bases and J by 0 bases. Germline CDR1 is LNHDA and CDR2 is SQIVND (reference sequence). This CDR3 reads CASSTPGQVSNYGYTF. CDR3 in DNA: TGTGCCAGTAGTACCCCCGGACAGGTGTCTAACTATGGCTACACCTTC.

The chain carries TRBV2 and TRBJ1-2; TRBD1 might be the D (6 bases). Trimming took 4 bases from V and 7 from J, leaving 16 bases between them. This CDR3 has 14 amino acids. Germline CDR1 is SNHLY and CDR2 is FYNNEI. In DNA, the CDR3 is TGTGCCAGCAGTGGAGAAGGGGGAGAGATTGGCTACACCTTC. Protein product: CASSGEGGEIGYTF.

The chain couples TRBV18 to TRBJ2-5; maybe TRBD2 (5 bases). Trimming pared 0 bases from V and 2 bases from J, leaving 10 bases between. Germline V gives CDR1 KGHSH, CDR2 LQKENI. CDR3 length: 15 amino acids. The CDR3 DNA reads as TGTGCCAGCTCACCACCTGGAGGTCTACAAGAGACCCAGTACTTC. Translated, it gives CASSPPGGLQETQYF.

This chain uses TRBV2 with TRBJ1-5; perhaps TRBD1 as D (5 bases). This CDR3 region has 12 residues. Germline CDR1 is SNHLY and CDR2 is FYNNEI. The V and J ends lost 6 bases and 8 bases respectively, with 11 bases between them. The CDR3 here is CASRSPGEPQHF. CDR3 nucleotides: TGTGCCAGCAGAAGCCCGGGGGAGCCCCAGCATTTT.

V usage is TRBV29-1 and J usage is TRBJ2-5, with D perhaps TRBD2 (5 bases). With 5 bases removed from V and 3 bases from J, the gap between germline ends came to 13 bases. The germline gives CDR1 SQVTM, CDR2 ANQGSEA. This CDR3 has 13 residues. DNA for the CDR3: TGCAGCGTTCTAGCCGAGGGTGAAGAGACCCAGTACTTC. It yields the protein CSVLAEGEETQYF.

To note about this clone: This may be a read error, as it is one base from a much larger clone. The genes are TRBV7-9 and TRBJ1-1, with D uncertain. With 1 base removed from V and 1 base from J, the gap between germline ends came to 4 bases. The CDR3 is 13 amino acids. Germline values: CDR1 SEHNR, CDR2 FQNEAQ (reference sequence). CDR3 sequence reads: CASSLGANTEAFF. In DNA form, the CDR3 reads TGTGCCAGCAGCTTAGGAGCGAACACTGAAGCTTTCTTT.

The rearrangement joins TRBV2 to TRBJ2-2; TRBD1 is a possible D gene (5 bases). V was clipped by 7 bases and J by 5 bases, with 14 bases between them. The germline V gene has CDR1 SNHLY and CDR2 FYNNEI. The CDR3 is 14 residues long. CDR3 loop: CASTLGARTGELFF. The CDR3 nucleotides read TGTGCCAGCACGTTAGGGGCCAGGACCGGGGAGCTGTTTTTT.

The V and J genes are TRBV18 and TRBJ2-7; D is perhaps TRBD1 (6 bases). CDR3 size: 17 residues. Germline V gene lookup returns CDR1 KGHSH and CDR2 LQKENI. V lost 3 bases and J lost 0, with 18 bases in between. CDR3 protein: CASSPRTGLGSSYEQYF. The CDR3 nucleotides read TGTGCCAGCTCACCTCGAACAGGGTTGGGGTCCTCCTACGAGCAGTACTTC.

This chain connects TRBV19 to TRBJ1-5; no definite D call. This CDR3 contains 15 residues. Trimming pared 11 bases from V and 0 bases from J, leaving 17 bases between. Per the germline V gene, CDR1 is LNHDA and CDR2 is SQIVND (reference sequence). The CDR3 spells CASQTSGYSNQPQHF. DNA of the CDR3: TGTGCCTCCCAGACTAGCGGATATAGCAATCAGCCCCAGCATTTT.

This chain uses TRBV19 with TRBJ1-2; weak D call: TRBD1 (6 bases). The CDR3 has 14 residues. Germline V CDR1 and CDR2: LNHDA, SQIVND (reference sequence). With 3 bases removed from V and 4 bases from J, the gap between germline ends came to 12 bases. The CDR3 DNA reads TGTGCCAGTAGTATTACGACAGGAATCTATGGCTACACCTTC. Translation gives CASSITTGIYGYTF.

This sequence joins TRBV4-1 and TRBJ1-5, with 11 bases that match TRBD1. The V gene's germline CDR1 is MGHRA and CDR2 YSYEKL. There are 16 residues in the CDR3. The ends lost 5 bases at V and 7 bases at J; junction bases unmatched: 10. The CDR3 protein is CASSTGQGAGSQPQHF. As DNA, the CDR3 is TGCGCCAGCAGCACCGGACAGGGGGCAGGGTCCCAGCCCCAGCATTTT.

This clone was seen a handful of times. The V gene is TRBV6-5, the J gene TRBJ1-5; D may be TRBD1 (6 bases). The CDR3 covers 15 residues. Germline V gene sequence: CDR1 MNHEY, CDR2 SVGAGI. V was shortened by 0 bases and J by 4 bases, with 10 bases between the two germline ends. The DNA of the CDR3 is TGTGCCAGCAGTTACTCCGGACAGCTGAATCAGCCCCAGCATTTT. Its protein is CASSYSGQLNQPQHF.

The chain is built from TRBV7-5 and TRBJ2-3; TRBD1 is the table's D call and was not checked against the DNA. TRBV7-5 is noted as a pseudogene. The CDR3 sequence is 17 residues long. CDR3 nucleotides: TGTGCCAGAAGCAAGAGGACAGGGGGCTCCCGCACAGATACGCAGTATTTT. It specifies CARSKRTGGSRTDTQYF.

This chain joins TRBV11-1 and TRBJ2-2; TRBD1 is a possible D gene (6 bases). CDR1 is SGHAT, CDR2 FQDESV, per germline (reference sequence). Trimming stripped 5 bases from V and 8 bases from J, with 21 bases between. CDR3 length: 16 residues. The CDR3 loop is CASSPQGQSGSGELFF. As DNA, the CDR3 is TGTGCCAGCAGCCCCCAGGGGCAGTCGGGCTCGGGGGAGCTGTTTTTT.

The V and J genes are TRBV5-1 and TRBJ2-7; possible D gene TRBD1, 6 bases. V lost 1 base, J lost 1 base, and 12 bases lay in between. Germline V gene data show CDR1 as SGHRS and CDR2 as YFSETQ. CDR3 size: 15 residues. The CDR3 DNA reads TGCGCCAGCAGCTTGCTTGGGACACCTTCCTACGAGCAGTACTTC. Amino acid sequence: CASSLLGTPSYEQYF.

This chain uses TRBV5-1 with TRBJ1-1; D gene uncertain. The CDR3 contains 14 residues. Germline V gene sequence: CDR1 SGHRS, CDR2 YFSETQ. V lost 0 bases and J lost 2, with 8 bases in between. CDR3 loop: CASSLGGANTEAFF. CDR3 coding DNA: TGCGCCAGCAGCTTGGGTGGAGCAAACACTGAAGCTTTCTTT.

CDR3 in amino acids: CASSLGTGVSEQYF. CDR3 DNA: TGTGCCAGCAGTTTAGGGACAGGGGTGAGCGAGCAGTACTTC. The chain carries TRBV27 and TRBJ2-7, with 10 bases aligning to TRBD1. The CDR3 has 14 residues. V trimming: 2 bases; J trimming: 6 bases; junction bases outside the gene matches: 4. Looked up from germline, CDR1 is MNHEY and CDR2 is SMNVEV (reference sequence).

The rearrangement links TRBV4-1 to TRBJ1-5, with D uncertain. Germline CDR1 reads MGHRA; CDR2 reads YSYEKL. The CDR3 consists of 14 residues. V lost 0 bases and J 8 bases, leaving 11 bases between the germline ends. In DNA, the CDR3 is TGCGCCAGCAGCCAAGAGGGTGGGAGCAAGCCCCAGCATTTT. Encoded protein: CASSQEGGSKPQHF.